This is a list of T cell receptor beta chains from one sample in a study of radiotherapy plus CTLA-4 blockade in lung cancer. The repertoire was sequenced with immunoSEQ multiplex PCR; TCRdb's copy has only in-frame clones and lacks some. In the table there are about 120,000 clones, 85% to 90% of which are singletons. Sequenced material: peripheral blood, taken from a patient treated with radiotherapy plus ipilimumab. The source of these receptors is a human donor with non-small cell lung cancer that progressed on radiotherapy plus ipilimumab. CDR3s include the opening cysteine and the closing phenylalanine or tryptophan. Fields, in order: clone size, J gene, V gene, D gene, CDR3 protein, CDR3 DNA. D genes are given only for firm matches. Clone size appears in some rows only: once, few, many, or a class for an expanded clone.

clone_size: -
j_call: TRBJ1-5
v_call: TRBV7-9
d_call: -
cdr3_aa: CASSFSWDQPQHF
cdr3_nt: TGTGCCAGCAGCTTCAGCTGGGATCAGCCCCAGCATTTT

clone_size: -
j_call: TRBJ2-1
v_call: TRBV11-3
d_call: -
cdr3_aa: CASITRGFF
cdr3_nt: TGTGCCAGCATTACTCGGGGGTTCTTC

clone_size: -
j_call: TRBJ1-5
v_call: TRBV19
d_call: -
cdr3_aa: CASKKGLGGYSNQPQHF
cdr3_nt: TGTGCCAGTAAAAAGGGCTTGGGGGGCTATAGCAATCAGCCCCAGCATTTT

clone_size: -
j_call: TRBJ1-5
v_call: TRBV19
d_call: -
cdr3_aa: CASMDHPAQPQHF
cdr3_nt: TGTGCCAGTATGGATCACCCCGCTCAGCCCCAGCATTTT

clone_size: -
j_call: TRBJ2-3
v_call: TRBV4-1
d_call: -
cdr3_aa: CASSQDDYTDTQYF
cdr3_nt: TGCGCCAGCAGCCAAGATGACTACACAGATACGCAGTATTTT

clone_size: -
j_call: TRBJ2-3
v_call: TRBV25-1
d_call: TRBD2
cdr3_aa: CASSEEGTLAGVGDTQYF
cdr3_nt: TGTGCCAGCAGTGAAGAAGGAACACTAGCGGGAGTCGGGGATACGCAGTATTTT

clone_size: -
j_call: TRBJ1-1
v_call: TRBV5-1
d_call: -
cdr3_aa: CASSIGQMNTEAFF
cdr3_nt: TGCGCCAGCAGCATCGGACAGATGAACACTGAAGCTTTCTTT

clone_size: -
j_call: TRBJ2-2
v_call: TRBV2
d_call: -
cdr3_aa: CASYQGYSGELFF
cdr3_nt: TGTGCCAGCTATCAGGGGTATAGCGGGGAGCTGTTTTTT

clone_size: once
j_call: TRBJ2-5
v_call: TRBV19
d_call: -
cdr3_aa: CASSLAGPETQYF
cdr3_nt: TGTGCCAGCTCCCTGGCAGGGCCCGAGACCCAGTACTTC

clone_size: -
j_call: TRBJ2-3
v_call: TRBV10-3
d_call: -
cdr3_aa: CAISESTDTQYF
cdr3_nt: TGTGCCATCAGTGAGTCCACAGATACGCAGTATTTT

clone_size: -
j_call: TRBJ2-1
v_call: TRBV7-3
d_call: -
cdr3_aa: CASSLSLQGNEQFF
cdr3_nt: TGTGCCAGCAGCTTATCCCTACAGGGCAATGAGCAGTTCTTC

clone_size: -
j_call: TRBJ2-7
v_call: TRBV6-6
d_call: -
cdr3_aa: CASARGMAYEQYF
cdr3_nt: TGTGCCAGCGCCCGCGGGATGGCCTACGAGCAGTACTTC

clone_size: -
j_call: TRBJ2-7
v_call: TRBV2
d_call: -
cdr3_aa: CASSVGGAYEQYF
cdr3_nt: TGTGCCAGCAGTGTTGGGGGCGCCTACGAGCAGTACTTC

clone_size: -
j_call: TRBJ2-7
v_call: TRBV4-1
d_call: -
cdr3_aa: CASSQTKEGYEQYF
cdr3_nt: TGCGCCAGCAGTCAGACAAAGGAGGGGTACGAGCAGTACTTC

clone_size: -
j_call: TRBJ2-1
v_call: TRBV19
d_call: -
cdr3_aa: CASSIRGYEQFF
cdr3_nt: TGTGCCAGTAGTATCCGCGGCTATGAGCAGTTCTTC

clone_size: -
j_call: TRBJ1-4
v_call: TRBV4-1
d_call: TRBD1
cdr3_aa: CASSLFRGGIPEKLFF
cdr3_nt: TGCGCCAGCAGCCTTTTCAGGGGGGGGATTCCTGAAAAACTGTTTTTT

clone_size: -
j_call: TRBJ1-2
v_call: TRBV29-1
d_call: -
cdr3_aa: CSVDMDYTF
cdr3_nt: TGCAGCGTTGATATGGACTACACCTTC

clone_size: -
j_call: TRBJ1-5
v_call: TRBV5-1
d_call: -
cdr3_aa: CASSLEGVSNQPQHF
cdr3_nt: TGCGCCAGCAGCTTGGAGGGGGTCAGCAATCAGCCCCAGCATTTT

clone_size: -
j_call: TRBJ2-1
v_call: TRBV11-3
d_call: -
cdr3_aa: CASSPTGTWRNEQFF
cdr3_nt: TGTGCCAGCAGCCCTACCGGGACCTGGAGGAATGAGCAGTTCTTC

clone_size: -
j_call: TRBJ2-5
v_call: TRBV19
d_call: TRBD2
cdr3_aa: CASSIRLAGRGTQYF
cdr3_nt: TGTGCCAGTAGTATTAGGCTAGCGGGCCGTGGGACCCAGTACTTC

clone_size: -
j_call: TRBJ1-2
v_call: TRBV25-1
d_call: -
cdr3_aa: CASSESHAFYGYTF
cdr3_nt: TGTGCCAGCAGTGAATCTCACGCCTTCTATGGCTACACCTTC

clone_size: -
j_call: TRBJ2-5
v_call: TRBV15
d_call: TRBD1
cdr3_aa: CATSRDSGTGRSETQYF
cdr3_nt: TGTGCCACCAGCAGAGATTCCGGGACAGGGAGGTCAGAGACCCAGTACTTC

clone_size: -
j_call: TRBJ2-7
v_call: TRBV5-1
d_call: TRBD2
cdr3_aa: CASSRTSETYEQYF
cdr3_nt: TGCGCCAGCTCCCGGACTAGCGAAACCTACGAGCAGTACTTC

clone_size: -
j_call: TRBJ2-1
v_call: TRBV18
d_call: -
cdr3_aa: CASSPRAGPDEQFF
cdr3_nt: TGTGCCAGCTCACCACGGGCAGGGCCGGATGAGCAGTTCTTC

clone_size: -
j_call: TRBJ2-7
v_call: TRBV10-2
d_call: TRBD2
cdr3_aa: CASSGAGGLSYEQYF
cdr3_nt: TGCGCCAGCAGTGGGGCGGGAGGGCTGAGCTACGAGCAGTACTTC

clone_size: -
j_call: TRBJ1-2
v_call: TRBV29-1
d_call: -
cdr3_aa: CSVLSDGYTF
cdr3_nt: TGCAGCGTTCTGTCGGATGGCTACACCTTC

clone_size: -
j_call: TRBJ1-1
v_call: TRBV19
d_call: TRBD1
cdr3_aa: CASSEGALVKAFF
cdr3_nt: TGTGCCAGTAGCGAGGGGGCATTGGTGAAGGCTTTCTTT

clone_size: -
j_call: TRBJ1-3
v_call: TRBV18
d_call: -
cdr3_aa: CASSPYWTEGSGNTIYF
cdr3_nt: TGTGCCAGCTCACCCTATTGGACCGAGGGGTCTGGAAACACCATATATTTT

clone_size: once
j_call: TRBJ2-3
v_call: TRBV30
d_call: -
cdr3_aa: CAWSKFTDTQYF
cdr3_nt: TGTGCCTGGAGTAAATTCACAGATACGCAGTATTTT

clone_size: -
j_call: TRBJ2-1
v_call: TRBV18
d_call: -
cdr3_aa: CASSPFTVQTDEQFF
cdr3_nt: TGTGCCAGCTCACCATTTACTGTTCAGACCGATGAGCAGTTCTTC

clone_size: -
j_call: TRBJ2-1
v_call: TRBV19
d_call: -
cdr3_aa: CASSIEAFSYNEQFF
cdr3_nt: TGTGCCAGTAGTATAGAAGCGTTTAGCTACAATGAGCAGTTCTTC

clone_size: -
j_call: TRBJ2-2
v_call: TRBV9
d_call: -
cdr3_aa: CASSPTSGYTGELFF
cdr3_nt: TGTGCCAGCAGCCCTACGTCAGGGTACACCGGGGAGCTGTTTTTT

clone_size: -
j_call: TRBJ2-7
v_call: TRBV6-6
d_call: -
cdr3_aa: CASSYDKGTYEQYF
cdr3_nt: TGTGCCAGCAGTTATGATAAGGGGACCTACGAGCAGTACTTC

clone_size: -
j_call: TRBJ2-5
v_call: TRBV5-1
d_call: -
cdr3_aa: CASSSTGSGIQETQYF
cdr3_nt: TGCGCCAGCAGCTCTACAGGGTCAGGCATCCAAGAGACCCAGTACTTC

clone_size: -
j_call: TRBJ2-2
v_call: TRBV10-1
d_call: -
cdr3_aa: CASTSDWTGELFF
cdr3_nt: TGCGCCAGCACCTCAGACTGGACCGGGGAGCTGTTTTTT

clone_size: -
j_call: TRBJ2-7
v_call: TRBV6-5
d_call: -
cdr3_aa: CASSYSRQGYEQYF
cdr3_nt: TGTGCCAGCAGTTACTCGAGGCAGGGATACGAGCAGTACTTC

clone_size: -
j_call: TRBJ1-4
v_call: TRBV2
d_call: -
cdr3_aa: CASSVDRPATNEKLFF
cdr3_nt: TGTGCCAGCAGTGTAGACAGACCGGCAACTAATGAAAAACTGTTTTTT

clone_size: -
j_call: TRBJ2-7
v_call: TRBV18
d_call: -
cdr3_aa: CASSPGTTGGRGQYF
cdr3_nt: TGTGCCAGCTCTCCCGGGACAACCGGGGGACGAGGGCAGTACTTC

clone_size: -
j_call: TRBJ2-7
v_call: TRBV30
d_call: TRBD1
cdr3_aa: CAWRDRGHEQYF
cdr3_nt: TGTGCCTGGAGAGACAGGGGACACGAGCAGTACTTC

clone_size: -
j_call: TRBJ1-3
v_call: TRBV15
d_call: -
cdr3_aa: CATSRDPLVPGAGNTIYF
cdr3_nt: TGTGCCACCAGCAGAGATCCCCTTGTTCCAGGCGCTGGAAACACCATATATTTT

clone_size: -
j_call: TRBJ2-2
v_call: TRBV2
d_call: -
cdr3_aa: CASSYSLNTGELFF
cdr3_nt: TGTGCCAGCAGCTACAGCCTTAACACCGGGGAGCTGTTTTTT

clone_size: -
j_call: TRBJ1-5
v_call: TRBV2
d_call: -
cdr3_aa: CASRERTGPQPQHF
cdr3_nt: TGTGCCAGCAGAGAAAGGACTGGGCCTCAGCCCCAGCATTTT

clone_size: few
j_call: TRBJ2-7
v_call: TRBV10-3
d_call: -
cdr3_aa: CAVGTQTAYEQYF
cdr3_nt: TGTGCCGTCGGGACACAGACAGCCTACGAGCAGTACTTC

clone_size: -
j_call: TRBJ2-7
v_call: TRBV5-5
d_call: -
cdr3_aa: CASSLAGSYEQYF
cdr3_nt: TGTGCCAGCAGCTTGGCGGGCAGCTACGAGCAGTACTTC

clone_size: once
j_call: TRBJ2-3
v_call: TRBV27
d_call: -
cdr3_aa: CASSPSPPRDTQYF
cdr3_nt: TGTGCCAGCAGTCCCTCTCCCCCCAGAGATACGCAGTATTTT

clone_size: -
j_call: TRBJ2-7
v_call: TRBV29-1
d_call: -
cdr3_aa: CSVADGVGGEQYF
cdr3_nt: TGCAGCGTCGCTGACGGGGTCGGCGGCGAGCAGTACTTC

clone_size: -
j_call: TRBJ2-3
v_call: TRBV7-9
d_call: TRBD2
cdr3_aa: CASSHWTSGKTTDTQYF
cdr3_nt: TGTGCCAGCAGCCACTGGACTAGCGGGAAAACCACAGATACGCAGTATTTT

clone_size: -
j_call: TRBJ1-3
v_call: TRBV12-5
d_call: -
cdr3_aa: CASGQPGLPRNTIYF
cdr3_nt: TGTGCTAGTGGTCAGCCGGGACTCCCCAGAAACACCATATATTTT

clone_size: few
j_call: TRBJ2-5
v_call: TRBV18
d_call: -
cdr3_aa: CASSSLGGNQETQYF
cdr3_nt: TGTGCCAGCTCATCCCTGGGGGGTAACCAAGAGACCCAGTACTTC

clone_size: -
j_call: TRBJ1-2
v_call: TRBV30
d_call: -
cdr3_aa: CAWSNTGWSGYGYTF
cdr3_nt: TGTGCCTGGAGTAATACAGGGTGGTCGGGCTATGGCTACACCTTC

clone_size: once
j_call: TRBJ1-2
v_call: TRBV6-9
d_call: -
cdr3_aa: CASSYGPLFRDYGYTF
cdr3_nt: TGTGCCAGCAGTTACGGACCTTTGTTTAGAGACTATGGCTACACCTTC

clone_size: once
j_call: TRBJ1-1
v_call: TRBV18
d_call: -
cdr3_aa: CASSLGLGSVNTEAFF
cdr3_nt: TGTGCCAGCTCGCTCGGACTGGGTTCGGTTAACACTGAAGCTTTCTTT

clone_size: -
j_call: TRBJ2-5
v_call: TRBV19
d_call: -
cdr3_aa: CASRGLGMETQYF
cdr3_nt: TGTGCCAGTAGGGGCCTGGGAATGGAGACCCAGTACTTC

clone_size: -
j_call: TRBJ2-7
v_call: TRBV10-1
d_call: -
cdr3_aa: CASSDSDLAYEQYF
cdr3_nt: TGCGCCAGCAGTGACTCGGACTTAGCCTACGAGCAGTACTTC